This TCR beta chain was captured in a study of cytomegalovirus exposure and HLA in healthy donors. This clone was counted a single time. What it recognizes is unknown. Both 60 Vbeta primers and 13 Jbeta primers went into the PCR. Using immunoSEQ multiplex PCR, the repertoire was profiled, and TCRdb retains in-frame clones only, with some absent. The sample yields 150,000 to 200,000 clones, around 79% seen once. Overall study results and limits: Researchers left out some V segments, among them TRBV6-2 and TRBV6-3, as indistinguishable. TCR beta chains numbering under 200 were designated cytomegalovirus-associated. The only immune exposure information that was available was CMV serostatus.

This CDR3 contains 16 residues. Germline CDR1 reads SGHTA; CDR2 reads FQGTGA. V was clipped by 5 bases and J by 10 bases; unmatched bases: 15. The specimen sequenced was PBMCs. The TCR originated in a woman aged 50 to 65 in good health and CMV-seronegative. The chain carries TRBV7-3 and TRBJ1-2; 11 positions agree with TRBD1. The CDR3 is CASSPKWDSDRGLYTF. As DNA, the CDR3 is TGTGCCAGCAGCCCTAAGTGGGATTCGGACAGGGGGCTCTACACCTTC.